These 20 T cell receptor beta chains share one sample of origin, sequenced in a study of graft-versus-host responses after intestinal transplantation. These receptors are not linked to any known antigen. Libraries were prepared by immunoSEQ multiplex PCR; TCRdb keeps only in-frame clonotypes and omits some of them. The table includes roughly 120,000 clones, 85% to 95% detected once. Sample: unstimulated CD8+ T cells sorted from spleen or lymph node cells, taken before transplant. These receptors all come from a human donor who was the organ donor for an intestinal transplant.

The chain is built from TRBV7-9 and TRBJ2-1, with 10 nucleotides matching TRBD2. CDR1 is SEHNR, CDR2 FQNEAQ, per germline (reference sequence). CDR3 length: 19 amino acids. V lost 1 base, J lost 0 bases, and 9 bases stayed unmatched. CDR3 sequence: CASSLDSLAGVDSYNEQFF. In DNA, the CDR3 is TGTGCCAGCAGCTTAGATTCGCTAGCGGGAGTTGACTCCTACAATGAGCAGTTCTTC. Full variable domain (rest looked up from reference TRBV7-9 and TRBJ2-1): DTGVSQNPRHKITKRGQNVTFRCDPISEHNRLYWYRQTLGQGPEFLTYFQNEAQLEKSRLLSDRFSAERPKGSFSTLEIQRTEQGDSAMYLCASSLDSLAGVDSYNEQFFGPGTRLTVL.

This chain connects TRBV28 to TRBJ2-7; 12 nucleotides align to TRBD2. The CDR3 is made up of 15 amino acids. Trimming at V came to 4 bases and at J to 4 bases, leaving 5 bases not matched to a gene. CDR1 MDHEN and CDR2 SYDVKM come from the germline V gene. The CDR3 protein is CASSSRLAGVYEQYF. The CDR3, as DNA: TGTGCCAGCAGTTCAAGACTAGCGGGAGTGTACGAGCAGTACTTC.

This rearrangement joins TRBV6-6 to TRBJ1-5; D not resolved. Per germline, CDR1 MNHNY and CDR2 SVGAGI (reference sequence). The V end lost 5 bases, the J end lost 1 base, and 15 bases lay between the germline ends. The CDR3 has 16 amino acids. Here the CDR3 reads CASSRRVLYSNQPQHF. CDR3 nucleotides: TGTGCCAGCAGTCGCCGGGTTCTTTACAGCAATCAGCCCCAGCATTTT.

This clone was recorded only once. J is TRBJ2-7 and V is TRBV4-3; D is ambiguous. The CDR3 length is 14 residues. Per germline, CDR1 LGHNA and CDR2 YSLEER. The V gene lost 0 bases and the J gene lost 2 bases, with 8 bases spanning the gap. In nucleotides, the CDR3 is TGCGCCAGCAGCCAAGACGACGGCCCCTACGAGCAGTACTTC. Its translation is CASSQDDGPYEQYF.

The rearrangement joins TRBV9 to TRBJ2-6; 9 nucleotides match TRBD1. From germline, CDR1 is SGDLS and CDR2 YYNGEE. The CDR3 covers 18 residues. Trimming took 3 bases from V and 4 from J; bases not matched to a gene: 11. This chain's CDR3 is CASSEQTGGSPGANVLTF. In DNA form, the CDR3 reads TGTGCCAGCAGCGAACAGACAGGGGGGTCTCCCGGGGCCAACGTCCTGACTTTC.

This sequence joins TRBV5-6 and TRBJ2-1; unclear D gene. V shed 2 bases and J shed 5 bases, with 5 bases lying between them. The CDR3 loop spans 12 amino acids. Germline-derived CDR1 and CDR2 are SGHDT and YYEEEE. DNA for the CDR3: TGTGCCAGCAGCTTTGACCACAATGAGCAGTTCTTC. It specifies CASSFDHNEQFF.

CDR3 sequence reads: CASSPGLAGFANTGELFF. Here the CDR3 DNA reads TGTGCCAGCAGCCCGGGACTAGCGGGGTTCGCGAACACCGGGGAGCTGTTTTTT. The chain couples TRBV13 to TRBJ2-2, with 13 nucleotides matching TRBD2. The CDR3 runs to 18 residues. J was trimmed by 0 bases and V by 5 bases; bases with no gene match: 6. CDR1 and CDR2 (germline): PRHDT, FYEKMQ (reference sequence).

The chain couples TRBV14 to TRBJ1-1; D gene unclear. The CDR3 covers 13 residues. The V gene's germline CDR1 is SGHDN and CDR2 FVKESK. Trimming pared 4 bases from V and 5 bases from J, leaving 11 bases between. The CDR3 here is CASSPSLRTEAFF. CDR3 in DNA: TGTGCCAGCAGCCCTTCCTTGCGGACTGAAGCTTTCTTT. The entire variable domain, with the rest obtained from reference TRBV14 and TRBJ1-1, is as follows: EAGVTQFPSHSVIEKGQTVTLRCDPISGHDNLYWYRRVMGKEIKFLLHFVKESKQDESGMPNNRFLAERTGGTYSTLKVQPAELEDSGVYFCASSPSLRTEAFFGQGTRLTVV.

The chain uses TRBV27 and TRBJ2-1; 9 nucleotides align to TRBD2. This CDR3 has 15 amino acids. Germline CDR1 is MNHEY and CDR2 is SMNVEV (reference sequence). The ends lost 5 bases at V and 4 bases at J; junction bases unmatched: 6. CDR3 nucleotide sequence: TGTGCCAGCAGTCTCCTAGCGGGACCGTACAATGAGCAGTTCTTC. Amino acid sequence: CASSLLAGPYNEQFF.

This clone appeared once. The chain combines TRBV5-1 with TRBJ2-7; 8 bases map to TRBD2. Germline lookup yields CDR1 SGHRS and CDR2 YFSETQ. The length of the CDR3 is 16 residues. The J segment lost 2 bases and the V segment lost 2 bases, leaving 9 bases of the junction unmatched. The CDR3: CASSLLKRELTYEQYF. The CDR3 bases are TGCGCCAGCAGCTTACTAAAGCGGGAGCTTACCTACGAGCAGTACTTC.

CDR3 protein: CASSQEDNPRSYEQYF. As DNA, the CDR3 is TGCGCCAGCAGCCAAGAAGACAACCCCCGCTCCTACGAGCAGTACTTC. The chain has TRBV4-1 and TRBJ2-7; no clear D gene. The germline gives CDR1 MGHRA, CDR2 YSYEKL. This CDR3 is built from 16 residues. Deletions cut 0 bases from V and 0 bases from J, with 12 bases between.

CDR3 nucleotides: TGTGCCAGCAGTCCCGGACTAGCGGCGGCAGAGGGGCAGTACTTC. Its protein is CASSPGLAAAEGQYF. The J gene is TRBJ2-7, the V gene TRBV27, with 10 bases identical to TRBD2. The germline gives CDR1 MNHEY, CDR2 SMNVEV (reference sequence). The CDR3 runs to 15 residues. The ends lost 5 bases at V and 9 bases at J; junction bases unmatched: 13.

In this sample, this clone turned up once. The J gene is TRBJ2-1, the V gene TRBV7-8; D not certain. CDR3 length: 14 residues. Germline assignment: CDR1 SGHVS and CDR2 FQNEAQ. V lost 3 bases and J 8 bases, leaving 14 bases between the germline ends. The CDR3 nucleotides are TGTGCCAGCAGCTTGATGAACAGTAGGGATGAGCAGTTCTTC. Translating gives CASSLMNSRDEQFF. The variable domain in full, with the rest retrieved from reference TRBV7-8 and TRBJ2-1, is GAGVSQSPRYKVAKRGQDVALRCDPISGHVSLFWYQQALGQGPEFLTYFQNEAQLDKSGLPSDRFFAERPEGSVSTLKIQRTQQEDSAVYLCASSLMNSRDEQFFGPGTRLTVL.

V is TRBV5-4 and J is TRBJ2-2, with D perhaps assigned TRBD1 or TRBD2 (5 bases each). Germline V gives CDR1 SGHNT, CDR2 YYREEE (reference sequence). The CDR3 totals 13 residues. V gave up 5 bases and J gave up 6 bases, with 11 bases separating them. CDR3 amino acids: CASRGPSSGELFF. Written as DNA, the CDR3 is TGTGCCAGCAGGGGACCTAGTTCCGGGGAGCTGTTTTTT.

This chain links TRBV30 with TRBJ2-5; TRBD1 or TRBD2 may be the D gene (5 bases each). V lost 3 bases to trimming and J lost 9 bases, with 11 bases between them. The CDR3 length is 11 residues. Germline V gene sequence: CDR1 GTSNPN, CDR2 SVGIG (reference sequence). In DNA form, the CDR3 reads TGTGCCTGGAGAGGACGAGGGGCCCAGTACTTC. It specifies CAWRGRGAQYF.

CDR3 in amino acids: CASRSSGGSYNEQFF. The CDR3 DNA reads as TGTGCCAGCCGATCTAGCGGGGGCTCCTACAATGAGCAGTTCTTC. The chain is built from TRBV27 and TRBJ2-1; TRBD2 agrees at 10 bases. The CDR3 contains 15 residues. J lost 0 bases, V lost 8 bases, and 4 bases had no gene match. Germline V gives CDR1 MNHEY, CDR2 SMNVEV (reference sequence).

This clone was counted once. The V gene is TRBV28, the J gene TRBJ1-2; 8 bases are shared with TRBD1. Germline V gene lookup returns CDR1 MDHEN and CDR2 SYDVKM. The CDR3 covers 13 residues. V shed 5 bases, J shed 4 bases, and the junction held 3 bases outside the gene matches. The CDR3: CASSPDRAYGYTF. CDR3 bases: TGTGCCAGCAGTCCGGACAGGGCCTATGGCTACACCTTC.

The sample holds one count of this clone. The chain has TRBV7-6 and TRBJ2-7, with no clear D. Germline CDR1 reads SGHVS; CDR2 reads FNYEAQ. Trimming left V 5 bases short and J 3 bases short, with 11 bases between. CDR3 size: 13 residues. This chain's CDR3 is CASSPGSYYEQYF. CDR3 in DNA: TGTGCCAGCAGCCCTGGATCTTACTACGAGCAGTACTTC.

With regard to this clone: Within the sample, other DNA sequences also encode this same CDR3. The rearrangement links TRBV6-5 to TRBJ2-2, with D perhaps matching TRBD2 (5 bases). Germline CDR1 is MNHEY and CDR2 is SVGAGI. Trimming took 2 bases from V and 2 from J, leaving 6 bases between them. The CDR3 consists of 14 residues. Written as DNA, the CDR3 is TGTGCCAGCAGTTACGGACTCAACACCGGGGAGCTGTTTTTT. Protein product: CASSYGLNTGELFF.

The rearrangement links TRBV4-1 to TRBJ2-7; 8 bases match TRBD2. Germline CDR1 reads MGHRA; CDR2 reads YSYEKL. V shed 2 bases, J shed 0 bases, and the junction held 3 bases outside the gene matches. The CDR3 length is 15 residues. CDR3 sequence: CASSQLAGTSYEQYF. CDR3 bases: TGCGCCAGCAGCCAATTAGCGGGGACCTCCTACGAGCAGTACTTC.